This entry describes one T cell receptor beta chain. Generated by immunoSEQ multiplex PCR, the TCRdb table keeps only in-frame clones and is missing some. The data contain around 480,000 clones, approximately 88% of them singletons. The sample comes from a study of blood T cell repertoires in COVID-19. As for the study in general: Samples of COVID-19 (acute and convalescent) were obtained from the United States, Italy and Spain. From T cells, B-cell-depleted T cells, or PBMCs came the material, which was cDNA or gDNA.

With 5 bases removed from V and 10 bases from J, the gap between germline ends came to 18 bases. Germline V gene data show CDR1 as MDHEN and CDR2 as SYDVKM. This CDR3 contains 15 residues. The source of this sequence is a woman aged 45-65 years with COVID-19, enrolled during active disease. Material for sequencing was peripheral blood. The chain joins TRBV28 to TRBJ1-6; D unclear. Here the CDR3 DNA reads TGTGCCAGCAGTCCCCAAGAGGGAGTAGGATCACCCCTCCACTTT. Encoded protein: CASSPQEGVGSPLHF.